This TCR beta chain is from a study of OX40 agonist ivuxolimab in advanced cancers. Study results and caveats: The expanded peripheral T cells' antigen specificity was not determined.

TCRdb keeps only in-frame clones here, not all; method: immunoSEQ multiplex PCR. This sample has more than 25,000 clones, with about 84% found just once. Germline-derived CDR1 and CDR2 are MDHEN and SYDVKM. This CDR3 contains 14 residues. The trim removed 5 bases at V and 5 bases at J, leaving 2 bases unmatched. This clone was observed a single time. Its antigen remains unknown. The TCR sequence derives from an adult with an advanced solid tumor such as melanoma, head and neck, liver or kidney cancer. The gene calls are TRBV28 and TRBJ2-1; TRBD2 aligns across 11 bases. The sequencing here drew on CD4+ or CD8+ T cells sorted from blood, taken in a trial of the OX40 agonist ivuxolimab. This CDR3 reads CASSLTSGDNEQFF. The CDR3 DNA reads as TGTGCCAGCAGTCTGACTAGCGGGGACAATGAGCAGTTCTTC.